This is a list of T cell receptor beta chains from one sample in a study of shared clonotypes between healthy human individuals. TCRdb's table, derived via immunoSEQ multiplex PCR, lists solely in-frame clones and lacks some. The sample has roughly 2,500,000 clones, more than 85% seen once. Sequencing used naive CD4+ T cells from PBMCs. The receptors were gathered from a man aged 18 to 35 in good health. Some clones in this sample may be carry-over from other donors' samples. Both conserved end residues are part of each CDR3. D genes are given only for firm matches. Expanded clones get a size class; other rows say once, few or many, or leave the size out.

J,size,V,D,DNA,CDR3
TRBJ2-1,NA,TRBV14,TRBD1,TGTGCCAGCAGCCCAGAGACAGGGCCCCCTAGTCGTTCCTACAATGAGCAGTTCTTC,CASSPETGPPSRSYNEQFF
TRBJ2-7,once,TRBV28,NA,TGTGCCAGCAGTTTTCAACCTGTTGGGAACTACGAGCAGTACTTC,CASSFQPVGNYEQYF
TRBJ1-1,NA,TRBV6-6,NA,TGTGCCAGCAGCGCAATGAACACTGAAGCTTTCTTT,CASSAMNTEAFF
TRBJ1-1,NA,TRBV5-1,NA,TGCGCCAGCAGTATCGATGGGAACACTGAAGCTTTCTTT,CASSIDGNTEAFF
TRBJ1-1,NA,TRBV14,TRBD1,TGTGCCAGCAGCCAATACGGGCAGGGGGGAACTGAAGCTTTCTTT,CASSQYGQGGTEAFF
TRBJ2-2,once,TRBV2,NA,TGTGCCAGCAGTGAGCCAGGGATAAACACCGGGGAGCTGTTTTTT,CASSEPGINTGELFF
TRBJ1-2,NA,TRBV9,NA,TGTGCCAGCAGCGTAGGAGCAGGGAACTATGGCTACACCTTC,CASSVGAGNYGYTF
TRBJ2-1,NA,TRBV29-1,NA,TGCAGCGTTGGTACTAGACTGTCCTACAATGAGCAGTTCTTC,CSVGTRLSYNEQFF
TRBJ1-1,NA,TRBV5-6,NA,TGTGCCAGCACCCTGGGATTTTGGGCTGAAGCTTTCTTT,CASTLGFWAEAFF
TRBJ1-1,NA,TRBV19,TRBD1,TGTGCCAGTAGCCAGGGGGGCTTGAACACTGAAGCTTTCTTT,CASSQGGLNTEAFF
TRBJ2-5,NA,TRBV28,NA,TGTGCCAGCGGAGGGCTACTTGAGACCCAGTACTTC,CASGGLLETQYF
TRBJ2-7,NA,TRBV5-1,TRBD2,TGCGCCAGCAGCTTGGAAGGACTAGTTTACTACGAGCAGTACTTC,CASSLEGLVYYEQYF
TRBJ2-7,NA,TRBV4-2,TRBD1,TGTGCCAGCAGCCAGGACGGGACAGGGAAGCCCGAGCAGTACTTC,CASSQDGTGKPEQYF
TRBJ1-1,NA,TRBV5-1,NA,TGCGCCAGCAGCCCACTAACTTTGAACACTGAAGCTTTCTTT,CASSPLTLNTEAFF
TRBJ2-1,few,TRBV7-3,NA,TGTGCCAGCAGCTTCCAGCGGGACAATGAGCAGTTCTTC,CASSFQRDNEQFF
TRBJ1-2,NA,TRBV10-3,NA,TGTGCCATCAGTGACAGGGTAGAGGGCTACACCTTC,CAISDRVEGYTF
TRBJ1-4,NA,TRBV6-5,NA,TGTGCCAGCAGTTACTCGGCGGGGGGCAATGAAAAACTGTTTTTT,CASSYSAGGNEKLFF
TRBJ1-5,NA,TRBV6-5,NA,TGTGCCAGCAGCTGGGACCGAAATCAGCCCCAGCATTTT,CASSWDRNQPQHF
TRBJ2-1,NA,TRBV5-1,NA,TGCGCCAGCAGCTTGGCCGCGAGCGGGCCCTACAATGAGCAGTTCTTC,CASSLAASGPYNEQFF
TRBJ1-1,NA,TRBV19,NA,TGTGCCAGTAGGAGGTTCAGAGGGATAAACACTGAAGCTTTCTTT,CASRRFRGINTEAFF
TRBJ2-7,NA,TRBV28,TRBD2,TGTGCCAGCAGCCCGACTAGCGGGAAAACCGGCGAGCAGTACTTC,CASSPTSGKTGEQYF
TRBJ2-7,NA,TRBV28,NA,TGTGCCAGCAGGGGCGGGGACGCAAGCTCCTACGAGCAGTACTTC,CASRGGDASSYEQYF
TRBJ1-2,NA,TRBV6-6,NA,TGTGCCAGCACAAGTAACAGGGACGGCTATGGCTACACCTTC,CASTSNRDGYGYTF
TRBJ2-1,NA,TRBV28,NA,TGTGCCACCTCTAGGATGGCGGGATACAATGAGCAGTTCTTC,CATSRMAGYNEQFF
TRBJ2-3,NA,TRBV7-9,TRBD1,TGTGCCAGCAGCCCTACGGGACAGAGCACAGATACGCAGTATTTT,CASSPTGQSTDTQYF
TRBJ2-4,NA,TRBV28,NA,TGTGCCAGCAGTCCAAACAGGGCCAAAAACATTCAGTACTTC,CASSPNRAKNIQYF
TRBJ2-5,NA,TRBV7-9,NA,TGTGCCAGCAGCCTGCAGCGGGTGGGCCAAGAGACCCAGTACTTC,CASSLQRVGQETQYF
TRBJ2-3,NA,TRBV7-9,TRBD2,TGTGCCAGCAGCCCCCAGACTAGCGGAGATACGCAGTATTTT,CASSPQTSGDTQYF
TRBJ2-1,NA,TRBV11-3,NA,TGTGCCAGCAGCTTAGGGACTGAGACCTACAATGAGCAGTTCTTC,CASSLGTETYNEQFF
TRBJ1-1,NA,TRBV6-1,NA,TGTGCCAGCATAATCAGCTTTGACACTGAAGCTTTCTTT,CASIISFDTEAFF
TRBJ2-5,NA,TRBV19,NA,TGTGCCAGTAGTATAGTGGCGACGGGGGCAGGGAGGGAGACCCAGTACTTC,CASSIVATGAGRETQYF
TRBJ1-5,NA,TRBV28,NA,TGTGCCGGTTCAAGGGTCCTGGGGAATCAGCCCCAGCATTTT,CAGSRVLGNQPQHF
TRBJ1-5,NA,TRBV5-5,NA,TGTGCCAGCAGCTTCAGACACGGCGAGGGAGGGCCCCAGCATTTT,CASSFRHGEGGPQHF
TRBJ1-2,NA,TRBV2,TRBD1,TGTGCCAGCAGGCTGACAGGGGTCAATTCTGATGGCTACACCTTC,CASRLTGVNSDGYTF
TRBJ1-4,NA,TRBV6-6,TRBD1,TGTGCCAGCAGTCGGGACAGGAGGAATGAAAAACTGTTTTTT,CASSRDRRNEKLFF
TRBJ1-4,once,TRBV29-1,NA,TGCAGCGTAACGGACAGTAATGAAAAACTGTTTTTT,CSVTDSNEKLFF
TRBJ2-3,once,TRBV6-5,NA,TGTGCCAGCAGCCCCCGGGCTGTAGATACGCAGTATTTT,CASSPRAVDTQYF
TRBJ1-1,NA,TRBV29-1,NA,TGCAGCGTTGTCCGGCAGGCAAACACTGAAGCTTTCTTT,CSVVRQANTEAFF
TRBJ2-4,NA,TRBV7-9,NA,TGTGCCAGCAGCTTAACCAGGGTAAAAAACATTCAGTACTTC,CASSLTRVKNIQYF
TRBJ1-2,NA,TRBV5-1,NA,TGCGCCAGCAGCCCCGACGGCATTGCTAACTATGGCTACACCTTC,CASSPDGIANYGYTF
TRBJ1-2,NA,TRBV25-1,NA,TGTGCCAGCAGTGAATCCGGATACTATGGCTACACCTTC,CASSESGYYGYTF
TRBJ2-1,NA,TRBV27,TRBD2,TGTGCCAGCAGTTTCTTATCACCGGGACTAGCGTCGAGCTCCTACAATGAGCAGTTCTTC,CASSFLSPGLASSSYNEQFF
TRBJ1-4,once,TRBV28,NA,TGTGCCAGCACCCGTGGAGGGGGGGCGAATGAAAAACTGTTTTTT,CASTRGGGANEKLFF
TRBJ2-7,NA,TRBV11-1,NA,TGTGCCAGCAGCTCTATCGGGACGCGAGGGCTCGAGCAGTACTTC,CASSSIGTRGLEQYF